The 20 T cell receptor beta chains below come from one sample, sequenced in a study of CD8 T cells in Susac syndrome. A quantity of about 0.5 to 1 ug RNA underwent reverse transcription using random hexamers. TCRdb redid the calling of the immunoSEQ multiplex PCR reads with MiXCR, one entry per CDR3 protein. Of about 23,000 distinct CDR3 sequences listed, about 94% are singletons. The source material was CD8+ T cells from PBMCs. The receptor source for this set is a human donor with Susac syndrome.

The rearrangement joins TRBV19 to TRBJ2-7, with 9 bases identical to TRBD1. CDR3 length: 14 residues. Germline CDR1 LNHDA, CDR2 SQIVND (reference sequence). With V trimmed by 5 bases and J by 5 bases, 7 bases remained unmatched. The DNA of the CDR3 is TGTGCCAGTAGTGCCGGGACAGGGCCTCACGAGCAGTACTTC. The encoded protein is CASSAGTGPHEQYF.

This sequence joins TRBV6-6 and TRBJ1-5, with D perhaps matching TRBD1 (5 bases). Trimming left V 2 bases short and J 3 bases short, with 14 bases between. CDR3 length: 16 amino acids. Germline V gene data show CDR1 as MNHNY and CDR2 as SVGAGI (reference sequence). The CDR3 sequence: CASSYPPGRNNQPQHF. In DNA, the CDR3 is TGTGCCAGCAGTTACCCGCCGGGACGAAACAATCAGCCCCAGCATTTT.

The sample holds one count of this clonotype. CDR3: CASSYSPLGTEAFF. Here the CDR3 DNA reads TGTGCCAGCAGTTACTCGCCCTTGGGTACTGAAGCTTTCTTT. The gene calls are TRBV6-2 or TRBV6-3 and TRBJ1-1; D unresolved. V dropped 0 bases and J dropped 5 bases, with 10 bases sitting between them. This CDR3 comprises 14 residues. Germline CDR1 and CDR2: MNHEY and SVGEGT.

V usage is TRBV13 and J usage is TRBJ2-1; 7 bases fit TRBD1. Germline loops: CDR1 PRHDT, CDR2 FYEKMQ (reference sequence). CDR3 length equals 11 residues. The trim removed 5 bases at V and 10 bases at J, leaving 2 bases unmatched. Here the CDR3 DNA reads TGTGCCAGCAGCCAGACAGGGGAGCAGTTCTTC. It yields the protein CASSQTGEQFF.

The chain uses TRBV29-1 and TRBJ1-1; perhaps TRBD1 as D (5 bases). The germline gives CDR1 SQVTM, CDR2 ANQGSEA. This CDR3 is built from 12 residues. V gave up 4 bases and J gave up 1 base, with 7 bases separating them. CDR3 nucleotides: TGCAGCGTTGTTGACAGGAACACTGAAGCTTTCTTT. Translating gives CSVVDRNTEAFF.

V gene TRBV6-2 or TRBV6-3 combines with J gene TRBJ2-2; 8 bases are a match to TRBD1. The germline V gene encodes CDR1 MNHEY and CDR2 SVGEGT. The CDR3 spans 15 residues. V lost 7 bases and J lost 0; bases outside the gene matches: 4. The CDR3 sequence is CASNNRGSNTGELFF. CDR3 bases: TGTGCCAGCAACAACAGGGGGTCGAACACCGGGGAGCTGTTTTTT.

The rearrangement uses TRBV4-1 and TRBJ2-1; 12 bases align to TRBD2. The CDR3 is made up of 18 amino acids. Germline CDR1 and CDR2: MGHRA and YSYEKL. Trimming removed 5 bases from V and 1 base from J; junction bases left unmatched: 9. This CDR3 is CASSAKTSGGKSYNEQFF. CDR3 nucleotide sequence: TGCGCCAGCAGCGCCAAGACTAGCGGGGGAAAGTCCTACAATGAGCAGTTCTTC.

The chain joins TRBV7-9 to TRBJ2-1; 11 bases are a match to TRBD2. The CDR3 loop spans 16 amino acids. Germline V CDR1 and CDR2: SEHNR, FQNEAQ (reference sequence). V lost 5 bases and J lost 5; bases outside the gene matches: 8. CDR3 in amino acids: CASSPRTSGSHNEQFF. The DNA of the CDR3 is TGTGCCAGCAGCCCCAGGACTAGCGGGTCCCACAATGAGCAGTTCTTC.

V usage is TRBV6-5 and J usage is TRBJ1-6, with D unresolved. The V gene's germline CDR1 is MNHEY and CDR2 SVGAGI. The CDR3 spans 13 residues. Trimming removed 0 bases from V and 8 bases from J, with 5 bases in between. The CDR3 nucleotides read TGTGCCAGCAGTTACTCTTCCGATTCACCCCTCCACTTT. It encodes CASSYSSDSPLHF.

This chain uses TRBV28 with TRBJ2-3; perhaps TRBD1 as D (6 bases). The CDR3 length is 15 residues. Germline V CDR1 and CDR2: MDHEN, SYDVKM. Trimming shortened V by 5 bases and J by 4 bases, and 16 bases separated the two germline ends. CDR3 DNA: TGTGCCAGCAGTCCCGGACAGAATACTGCAGATACGCAGTATTTT. It codes for CASSPGQNTADTQYF.

This chain links TRBV30 with TRBJ1-2, with 8 bases that match TRBD1. The length of the CDR3 is 15 residues. The germline V gene has CDR1 GTSNPN and CDR2 SVGIG (reference sequence). After removal of 3 bases from V and 5 bases from J, the junction contained 11 bases not matched to a gene. The CDR3 protein is CAWSGPGGRGYGYTF. The DNA for the CDR3 is TGTGCCTGGAGCGGTCCAGGGGGCCGCGGGTATGGCTACACCTTC.

This clonotype showed up just once. The chain recombines TRBV4-3 with TRBJ2-3; possibly TRBD1 for D (6 bases). CDR3 length equals 16 residues. Trimming took 1 base from V and 3 from J, leaving 14 bases between them. CDR1 LGHNA and CDR2 YSLEER come from the germline V gene. CDR3 DNA: TGCGCCAGCAGCCAAGTTTGGGACACAGGAACAGATACGCAGTATTTT. As protein: CASSQVWDTGTDTQYF.

This sequence joins TRBV7-9 and TRBJ2-7, with D unresolved. V was trimmed by 2 bases and J by 3 bases, leaving 8 bases between them. Germline CDR1 and CDR2: SEHNR and FQNEAQ (reference sequence). The CDR3 spans 13 residues. CDR3 amino acids: CASSLRTRYEQYF. CDR3 coding DNA: TGTGCCAGCAGCTTAAGGACCCGCTACGAGCAGTACTTC.

The chain is built from TRBV3-1 and TRBJ2-5; tentatively, D is TRBD1 (5 bases). V lost 1 base and J 1 base, leaving 10 bases between the germline ends. Germline lookup yields CDR1 LGHDT and CDR2 YNNKEL (reference sequence). There are 15 residues in the CDR3. CDR3 nucleotides: TGTGCCAGCAGCCAAGGGGGCCGGTCCCAAGAGACCCAGTACTTC. Its translation: CASSQGGRSQETQYF.

With regard to this clonotype: One junction end does not reproduce the germline sequence, and a read error may be involved. CDR3: CASSYYSDRHGYEQYF. In DNA form, the CDR3 reads TGTGCCAGCAGCTACTATTCGGACAGGCATGGCTACGAGCAGTACTTC. This chain uses TRBV6-5 with TRBJ2-7; the match to TRBD1 covers 7 bases. The length of the CDR3 is 16 residues. Germline V gene sequence: CDR1 MNHEY, CDR2 SVGAGI.

The V call is TRBV7-9, the J call TRBJ2-1; TRBD2 matches at 12 bases. Germline V gives CDR1 SEHNR, CDR2 FQNEAQ (reference sequence). The length of the CDR3 is 16 residues. V dropped 4 bases and J dropped 2; count of bases not matched to a gene: 3. CDR3 DNA sequence: TGTGCCAGCAGCTCGACTAGCGGGGGACCCTACAATGAGCAGTTCTTC. It specifies CASSSTSGGPYNEQFF.

The V and J genes are TRBV9 and TRBJ1-1; 8 positions agree with TRBD1. Trimming took 3 bases from V and 5 from J; bases not matched to a gene: 15. The CDR3 loop spans 17 amino acids. Germline CDR1 SGDLS, CDR2 YYNGEE. CDR3 amino acids: CASSDGQGAGLGTEAFF. The CDR3 DNA is TGTGCCAGCAGCGACGGACAGGGCGCCGGGTTAGGGACTGAAGCTTTCTTT.

The chain uses TRBV3-1 and TRBJ2-7; D gene unclear. CDR1 and CDR2 (germline): LGHDT, YNNKEL (reference sequence). Trimming took off 0 bases at V and 5 bases at J, with 8 bases between the two ends. The CDR3 length is 13 residues. The CDR3 sequence: CASSQDLGNEQYF. For the CDR3, the DNA is TGTGCCAGCAGCCAAGACTTAGGGAACGAGCAGTACTTC.

The rearrangement joins TRBV11-3 to TRBJ1-2; the D gene is possibly TRBD1 (6 bases). Germline assignment: CDR1 SGHNT and CDR2 YENEEA. Between the trimmed V and J ends, which lost 3 bases and 2 bases, there was a span of 16 bases. The CDR3 length is 16 residues. Here the CDR3 DNA reads TGTGCCAGCAGCTTTCCCGCCTTACAGGGAAACTATGGCTACACCTTC. This gives the protein CASSFPALQGNYGYTF.

The chain carries TRBV19 and TRBJ2-7; TRBD2 matches at 7 bases. V shed 1 base, J shed 1 base, and the junction held 4 bases outside the gene matches. From germline, CDR1 is LNHDA and CDR2 SQIVND (reference sequence). CDR3 size: 15 residues. The CDR3 loop is CASSIVAGESYEQYF. The CDR3 DNA sequence: TGTGCCAGTAGTATAGTAGCGGGTGAATCCTACGAGCAGTACTTC.